The entry below describes one T cell receptor (beta chain). An end of the junction differs from the germline gene, which may be a read error. Method: immunoSEQ multiplex PCR; TCRdb's copy keeps in-frame clones and lacks some. The sample holds over 200,000 clones, around nine tenths seen once. These data originate in a study of blood T cell repertoires in COVID-19. Study-wide context: PBMCs, B-cell-depleted T cells, or T cells provided the cDNA or gDNA that made up the material.

The CDR3 runs to 13 residues. The V gene's germline CDR1 is SEHNR and CDR2 FQNEAQ (reference sequence). This chain links TRBV7-9 with TRBJ2-7; no clear D. The clonotype comes from an older woman with acute or convalescent COVID-19. The sample comprised peripheral blood. This chain's CDR3 is CASGPPASDEQYF. The CDR3, as DNA: TGTGCCAGCGGGCCCCCCGCCTCCGACGAGCAGTACTTC.